The clone carrying this T cell receptor (beta chain) was picked up a small number of times. This CDR3 contains 16 residues. Germline-derived CDR1 and CDR2 are SGHRS and YFSETQ. After removal of 0 bases from V and 0 bases from J, the junction contained 5 bases not matched to a gene. Source study methods: Amplified reference gene primers provided the basis for estimating nucleated cell counts. Sequencing was performed with immunoSEQ multiplex PCR; in TCRdb, only in-frame clones are kept and a portion is missing. That table is the source of V, J and clone size, and D and trimming were worked out from the DNA. Among more than 85,000 clones listed, roughly 76% were seen once. This entry belongs to a study of blood T cell repertoires in COVID-19. Study summary: The United States, Italy and Spain provided the acute and convalescent COVID-19 samples. T cells, B-cell-depleted T cells, or PBMCs supplied cDNA or gDNA.

V gene TRBV5-1 combines with J gene TRBJ1-1; 7 bases are a match to TRBD1. Sequenced material: peripheral blood. This clonotype was obtained from a woman aged 50 to 65 with acute or convalescent COVID-19. CDR3 sequence reads: CASSLGTGNLNTEAFF. In DNA, the CDR3 is TGCGCCAGCAGCTTGGGGACAGGTAACCTGAACACTGAAGCTTTCTTT.